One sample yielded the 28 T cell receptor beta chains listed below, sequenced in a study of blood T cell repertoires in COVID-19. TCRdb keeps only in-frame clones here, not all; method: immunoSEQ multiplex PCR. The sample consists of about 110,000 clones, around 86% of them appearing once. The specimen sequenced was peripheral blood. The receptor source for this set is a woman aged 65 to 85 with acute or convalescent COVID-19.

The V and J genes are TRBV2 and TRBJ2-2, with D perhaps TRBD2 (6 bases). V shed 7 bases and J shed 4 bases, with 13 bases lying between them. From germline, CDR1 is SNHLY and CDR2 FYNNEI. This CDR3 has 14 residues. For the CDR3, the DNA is TGTGCCAGCAACGAAGGAGGGATCACCGGGGAGCTGTTTTTT. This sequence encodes CASNEGGITGELFF.

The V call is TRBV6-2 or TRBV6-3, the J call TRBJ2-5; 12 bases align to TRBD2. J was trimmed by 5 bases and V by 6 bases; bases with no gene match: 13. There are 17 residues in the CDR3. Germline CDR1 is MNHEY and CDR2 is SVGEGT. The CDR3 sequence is CASSPVLAGGAGETQYF. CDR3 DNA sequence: TGTGCCAGCAGCCCCGTCCTAGCGGGGGGGGCCGGGGAGACCCAGTACTTC.

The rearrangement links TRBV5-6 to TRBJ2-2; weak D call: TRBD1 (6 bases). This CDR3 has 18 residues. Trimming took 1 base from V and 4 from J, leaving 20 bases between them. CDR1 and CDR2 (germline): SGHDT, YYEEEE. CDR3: CASSLYAGVIAGTGELFF. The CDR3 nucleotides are TGTGCCAGCAGCTTGTACGCAGGGGTGATTGCTGGCACCGGGGAGCTGTTTTTT.

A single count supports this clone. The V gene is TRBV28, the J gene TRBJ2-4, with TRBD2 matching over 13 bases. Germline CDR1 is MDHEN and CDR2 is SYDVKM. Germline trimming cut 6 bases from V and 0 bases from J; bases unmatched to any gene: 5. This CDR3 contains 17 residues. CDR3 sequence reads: CASRGTSGNLAKNIQYF. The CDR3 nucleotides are TGTGCCAGCAGGGGGACTAGCGGGAACCTAGCCAAAAACATTCAGTACTTC.

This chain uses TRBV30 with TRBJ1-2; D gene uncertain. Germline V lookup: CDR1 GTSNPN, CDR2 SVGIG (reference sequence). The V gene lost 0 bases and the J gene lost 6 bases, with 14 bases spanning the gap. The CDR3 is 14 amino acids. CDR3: CAWSVFPVRDGYTF. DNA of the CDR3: TGTGCCTGGAGTGTATTCCCAGTACGGGATGGCTACACCTTC.

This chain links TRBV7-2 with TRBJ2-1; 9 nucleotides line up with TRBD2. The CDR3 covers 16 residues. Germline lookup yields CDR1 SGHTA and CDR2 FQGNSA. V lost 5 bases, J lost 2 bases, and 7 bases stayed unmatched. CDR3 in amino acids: CASSASRGGAYNEQFF. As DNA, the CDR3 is TGTGCCAGCAGCGCTTCCCGCGGGGGGGCCTACAATGAGCAGTTCTTC.

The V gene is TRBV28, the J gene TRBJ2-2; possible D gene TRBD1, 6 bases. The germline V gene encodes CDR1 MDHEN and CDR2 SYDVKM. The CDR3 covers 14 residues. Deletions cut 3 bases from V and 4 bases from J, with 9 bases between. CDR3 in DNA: TGTGCCAGCAGTTTGGTCAGGGGCACCGGGGAGCTGTTTTTT. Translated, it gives CASSLVRGTGELFF.

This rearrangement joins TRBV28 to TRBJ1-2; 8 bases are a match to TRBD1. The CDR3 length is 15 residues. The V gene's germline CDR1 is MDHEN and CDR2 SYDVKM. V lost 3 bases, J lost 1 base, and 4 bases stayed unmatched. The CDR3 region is CASSFGDRSNYGYTF. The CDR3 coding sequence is TGTGCCAGCAGTTTCGGGGACAGGAGTAACTATGGCTACACCTTC.

The CDR3 region has the DNA TGTGCCACCAGCCAGGGCCTTACCCAGCCCCAGCATTTT. This sequence encodes CATSQGLTQPQHF. The chain recombines TRBV24-1 with TRBJ1-5; tentative D call: TRBD1 (5 bases). Germline CDR1 is KGHDR and CDR2 is SFDVKD. Trimming took 7 bases from V and 7 from J, leaving 13 bases between them. The CDR3 has 13 amino acids.

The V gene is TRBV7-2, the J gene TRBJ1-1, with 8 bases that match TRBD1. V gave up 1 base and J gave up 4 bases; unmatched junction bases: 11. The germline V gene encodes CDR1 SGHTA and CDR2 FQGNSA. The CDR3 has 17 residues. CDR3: CASSLGQGARPGTEAFF. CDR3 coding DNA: TGTGCCAGCAGCTTAGGTCAGGGGGCGCGTCCGGGCACTGAAGCTTTCTTT.

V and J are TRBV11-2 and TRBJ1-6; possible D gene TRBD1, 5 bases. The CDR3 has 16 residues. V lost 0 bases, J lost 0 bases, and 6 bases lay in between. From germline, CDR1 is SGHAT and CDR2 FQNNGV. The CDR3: CASSLDGGSYNSPLHF. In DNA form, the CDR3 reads TGTGCCAGCAGCTTAGACGGGGGCTCCTATAATTCACCCCTCCACTTT.

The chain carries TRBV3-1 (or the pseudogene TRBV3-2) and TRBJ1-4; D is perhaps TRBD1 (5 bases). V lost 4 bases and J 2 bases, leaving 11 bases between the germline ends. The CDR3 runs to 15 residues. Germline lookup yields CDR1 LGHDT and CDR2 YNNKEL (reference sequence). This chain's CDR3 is CASSRVGGTNEKLFF. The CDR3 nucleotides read TGTGCCAGCAGCCGCGTGGGGGGGACTAATGAAAAACTGTTTTTT.

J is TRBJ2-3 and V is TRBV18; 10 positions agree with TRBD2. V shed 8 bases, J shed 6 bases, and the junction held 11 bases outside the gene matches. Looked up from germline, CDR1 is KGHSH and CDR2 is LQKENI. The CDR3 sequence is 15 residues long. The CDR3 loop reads CASLGFASGSDTQYF. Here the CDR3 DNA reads TGTGCCAGCCTAGGGTTTGCTAGCGGGAGTGATACGCAGTATTTT. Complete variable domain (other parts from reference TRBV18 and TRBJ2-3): NAGVMQNPRHLVRRRGQEARLRCSPMKGHSHVYWYRQLPEEGLKFMVYLQKENIIDESGMPKERFSAEFPKEGPSILRIQQVVRGDSAAYFCASLGFASGSDTQYFGPGTRLTVL.

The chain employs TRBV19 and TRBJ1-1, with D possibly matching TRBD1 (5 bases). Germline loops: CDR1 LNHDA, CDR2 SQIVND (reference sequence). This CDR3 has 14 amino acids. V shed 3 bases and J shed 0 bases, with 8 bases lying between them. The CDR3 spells CASSMGGVNTEAFF. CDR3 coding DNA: TGTGCCAGTAGTATGGGGGGAGTGAACACTGAAGCTTTCTTT.

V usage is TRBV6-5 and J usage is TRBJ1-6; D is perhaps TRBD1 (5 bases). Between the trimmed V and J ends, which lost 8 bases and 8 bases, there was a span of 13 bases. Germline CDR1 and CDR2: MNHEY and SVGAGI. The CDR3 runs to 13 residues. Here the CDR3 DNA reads TGTGCCAGCCGGGCCAGGGCTGATTCACCCCTCCACTTT. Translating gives CASRARADSPLHF.

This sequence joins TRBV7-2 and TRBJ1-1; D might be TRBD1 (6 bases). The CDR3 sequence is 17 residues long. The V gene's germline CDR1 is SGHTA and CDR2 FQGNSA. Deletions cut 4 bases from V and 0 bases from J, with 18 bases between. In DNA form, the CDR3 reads TGTGCCAGCAGCTCCGTCCAAGGGACATTATTGAACACTGAAGCTTTCTTT. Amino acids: CASSSVQGTLLNTEAFF.

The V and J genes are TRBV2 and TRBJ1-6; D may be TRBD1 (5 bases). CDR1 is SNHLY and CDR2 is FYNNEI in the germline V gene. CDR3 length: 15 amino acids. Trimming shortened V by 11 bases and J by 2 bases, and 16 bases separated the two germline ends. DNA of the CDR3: TGTGCCGGTACGGGGGAAAGGACCTATAATTCACCCCTCCACTTT. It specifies CAGTGERTYNSPLHF.

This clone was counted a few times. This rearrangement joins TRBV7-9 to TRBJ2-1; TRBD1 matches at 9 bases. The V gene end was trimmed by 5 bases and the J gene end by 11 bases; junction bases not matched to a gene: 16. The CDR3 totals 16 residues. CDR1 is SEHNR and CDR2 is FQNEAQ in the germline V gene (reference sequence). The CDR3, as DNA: TGTGCCAGCAGCCGAGGGAAACAGGGGGCGCAGGGGAAGCAGTTCTTC. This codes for CASSRGKQGAQGKQFF.

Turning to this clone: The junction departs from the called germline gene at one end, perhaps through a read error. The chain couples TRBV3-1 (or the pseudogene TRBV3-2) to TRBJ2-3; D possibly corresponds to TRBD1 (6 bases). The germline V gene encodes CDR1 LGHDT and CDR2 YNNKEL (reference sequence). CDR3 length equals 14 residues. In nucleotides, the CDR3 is TGTGCCAGCACGTTGGACAGCCGCACGGATACGCAGTATTTT. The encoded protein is CASTLDSRTDTQYF.

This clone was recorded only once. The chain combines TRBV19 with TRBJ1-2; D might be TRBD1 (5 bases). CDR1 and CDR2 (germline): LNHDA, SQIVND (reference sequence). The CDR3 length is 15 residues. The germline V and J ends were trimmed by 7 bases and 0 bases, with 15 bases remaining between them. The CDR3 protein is CASTHRQRSNYGYTF. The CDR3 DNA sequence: TGTGCCAGTACCCATAGACAGAGATCTAACTATGGCTACACCTTC.

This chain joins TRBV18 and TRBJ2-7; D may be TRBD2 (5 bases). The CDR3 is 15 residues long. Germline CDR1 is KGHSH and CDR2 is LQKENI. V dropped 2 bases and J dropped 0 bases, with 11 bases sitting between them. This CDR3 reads CASSPKQTSSYEQYF. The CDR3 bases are TGTGCCAGCTCACCAAAACAAACTAGCTCCTACGAGCAGTACTTC.

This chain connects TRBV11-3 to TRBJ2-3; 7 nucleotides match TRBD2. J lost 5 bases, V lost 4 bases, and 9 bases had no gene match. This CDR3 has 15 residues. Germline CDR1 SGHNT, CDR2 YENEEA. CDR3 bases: TGTGCCAGCAGCTCCCGCGGGAGAAGGGAAGATACGCAGTATTTT. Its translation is CASSSRGRREDTQYF.

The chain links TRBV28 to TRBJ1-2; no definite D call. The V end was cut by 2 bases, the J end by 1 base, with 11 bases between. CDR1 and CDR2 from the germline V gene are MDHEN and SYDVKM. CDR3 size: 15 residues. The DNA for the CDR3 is TGTGCCAGCAGTTTACTAAACAGACATAACTATGGCTACACCTTC. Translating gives CASSLLNRHNYGYTF.

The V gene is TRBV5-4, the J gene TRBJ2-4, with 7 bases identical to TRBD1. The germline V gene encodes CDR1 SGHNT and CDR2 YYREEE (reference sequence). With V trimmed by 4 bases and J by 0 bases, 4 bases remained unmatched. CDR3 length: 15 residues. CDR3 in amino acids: CASSLDRVAKNIQYF. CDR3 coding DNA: TGTGCCAGCAGCCTAGACAGGGTAGCCAAAAACATTCAGTACTTC.

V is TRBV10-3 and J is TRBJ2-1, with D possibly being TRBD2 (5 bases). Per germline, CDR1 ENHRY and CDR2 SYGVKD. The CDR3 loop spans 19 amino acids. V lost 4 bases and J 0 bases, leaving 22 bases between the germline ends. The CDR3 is CAISGAAEGRSSSYNEQFF. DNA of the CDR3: TGTGCCATCAGTGGTGCGGCGGAAGGGAGAAGTAGCTCCTACAATGAGCAGTTCTTC.

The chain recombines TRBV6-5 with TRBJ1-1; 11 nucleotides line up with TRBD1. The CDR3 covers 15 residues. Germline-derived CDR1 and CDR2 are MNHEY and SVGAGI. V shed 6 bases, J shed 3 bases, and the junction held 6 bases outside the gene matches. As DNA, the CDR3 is TGTGCCAGCAGGCCGGGACAGGGGGGCGACACTGAAGCTTTCTTT. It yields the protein CASRPGQGGDTEAFF.

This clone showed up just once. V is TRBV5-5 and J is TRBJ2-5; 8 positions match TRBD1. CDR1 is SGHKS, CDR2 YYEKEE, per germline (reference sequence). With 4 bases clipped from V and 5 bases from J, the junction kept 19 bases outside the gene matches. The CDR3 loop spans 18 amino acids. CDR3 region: CASSLDWDRQRLGETQYF. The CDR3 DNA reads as TGTGCCAGCAGCCTCGATTGGGACAGGCAGAGGCTGGGGGAGACCCAGTACTTC.

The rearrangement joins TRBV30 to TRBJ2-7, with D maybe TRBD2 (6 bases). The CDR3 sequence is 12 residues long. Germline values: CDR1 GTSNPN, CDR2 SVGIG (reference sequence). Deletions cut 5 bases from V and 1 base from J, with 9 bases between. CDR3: CAWAGGSYEQYF. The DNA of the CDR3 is TGTGCCTGGGCTGGAGGGTCCTACGAGCAGTACTTC.